These 27 T cell receptor beta chains came from one sample sequenced in a study of shared clonotypes between healthy human individuals. This table comes from immunoSEQ multiplex PCR, and its TCRdb copy is limited to in-frame clones, with some not included. The sample records hundreds of thousands of clones, around 78% being singletons. Sequencing was done on a sample of memory CD4+ T cells sorted from blood. Subset meaning: CD45RA-negative fraction. These receptor sequences come from a young woman in good health.

The rearrangement links TRBV27 to TRBJ2-7; 10 bases agree with TRBD2. CDR1 MNHEY and CDR2 SMNVEV come from the germline V gene (reference sequence). Trimming at V came to 4 bases and at J to 4 bases, leaving 7 bases not matched to a gene. The CDR3 loop spans 15 amino acids. The CDR3, as DNA: TGTGCCAGCAGTTCCCTAGCGGGAGCTGGGTACGAGCAGTACTTC. Residues: CASSSLAGAGYEQYF.

The rearrangement uses TRBV6-1 and TRBJ1-2, with D unresolved. Germline lookup yields CDR1 MNHNS and CDR2 SASEGT. CDR3 length equals 12 residues. With 4 bases removed from V and 5 bases from J, the gap between germline ends came to 8 bases. CDR3 nucleotide sequence: TGTGCCAGCAGTGGGGAAAAGTATGGCTACACCTTC. Translation gives CASSGEKYGYTF.

This chain links TRBV16 with TRBJ1-1; D remains ambiguous. Germline assignment: CDR1 KGHSY and CDR2 FQNENV. V lost 4 bases to trimming and J lost 3 bases, with 9 bases between them. The CDR3 is 13 residues long. The CDR3 nucleotides read TGTGCCAGCAGCCCAATCGGGGACACTGAAGCTTTCTTT. It is translated as CASSPIGDTEAFF.

This sequence joins TRBV5-1 and TRBJ2-7, with D maybe TRBD2 (6 bases). Trimming took off 6 bases at V and 4 bases at J, with 17 bases between the two ends. CDR1 and CDR2 (germline): SGHRS, YFSETQ. CDR3 size: 14 residues. The CDR3 spells CASTEGPSVYEQYF. The CDR3, as DNA: TGCGCCAGCACGGAGGGTCCTTCGGTATACGAGCAGTACTTC.

For the CDR3, the DNA is TGTGCCAGTAGCGGACAGGGGGCGGGCGGGGAGCTGTTTTTT. Translating it yields CASSGQGAGGELFF. The chain is built from TRBV19 and TRBJ2-2; 11 bases line up with TRBD1. The CDR3 has 14 residues. V gave up 6 bases and J gave up 7 bases; unmatched junction bases: 4. Germline V gene data show CDR1 as LNHDA and CDR2 as SQIVND (reference sequence).

V usage is TRBV10-3 and J usage is TRBJ2-2; no reliable D call. The CDR3 is made up of 16 amino acids. The V end was cut by 1 base, the J end by 1 base, with 10 bases between. Germline CDR1 and CDR2: ENHRY and SYGVKD. The CDR3 nucleotides are TGTGCCATCAGTGAGTTGCCCCCGGGGAACACCGGGGAGCTGTTTTTT. This codes for CAISELPPGNTGELFF.

V gene TRBV28 combines with J gene TRBJ2-7; 14 bases fit TRBD2. The germline V gene encodes CDR1 MDHEN and CDR2 SYDVKM. V gave up 5 bases and J gave up 4 bases; unmatched junction bases: 10. The length of the CDR3 is 17 residues. The CDR3 DNA reads TGTGCCAGCAGTGTAAGACTAGCGGGAGGGCCGGGGTACGAGCAGTACTTC. This codes for CASSVRLAGGPGYEQYF.

The chain uses TRBV5-1 and TRBJ1-2; D remains ambiguous. CDR3 length equals 16 residues. From germline, CDR1 is SGHRS and CDR2 YFSETQ. The V end was cut by 5 bases, the J end by 5 bases, with 22 bases between. The CDR3 nucleotides read TGCGCCAGCAGTTCGGGTCCGGCAGACCCCCTATATGGCTACACCTTC. Translation gives CASSSGPADPLYGYTF.

V is TRBV7-6 and J is TRBJ1-5; TRBD1 matches at 7 bases. The CDR3 covers 13 residues. With 5 bases clipped from V and 7 bases from J, the junction kept 5 bases outside the gene matches. Germline V lookup: CDR1 SGHVS, CDR2 FNYEAQ. The CDR3 protein is CASSPRQGQPQHF. CDR3 coding DNA: TGTGCCAGCAGCCCGAGACAGGGCCAGCCCCAGCATTTT.

The chain employs TRBV5-1 and TRBJ2-6; D possibly matches TRBD1 or TRBD2 (5 bases each). Germline CDR1 SGHRS, CDR2 YFSETQ. Deletions cut 4 bases from V and 0 bases from J, with 11 bases between. This CDR3 has 16 residues. Here the CDR3 DNA reads TGCGCCAGCAGCGGGGGACGGACCTCTGGGGCCAACGTCCTGACTTTC. It yields the protein CASSGGRTSGANVLTF.

The V call is TRBV7-6, the J call TRBJ1-2, with D possibly matching TRBD1 (5 bases). Trimming took off 2 bases at V and 7 bases at J, with 17 bases between the two ends. The germline V gene encodes CDR1 SGHVS and CDR2 FNYEAQ. CDR3 length: 15 residues. The CDR3 reads CASSLSGGFVSGYTF. CDR3 DNA sequence: TGTGCCAGCAGCTTATCGGGGGGGTTCGTCTCTGGCTACACCTTC.

Regarding this clone: Other DNA sequences in this specimen translate into the identical CDR3. The rearrangement uses TRBV7-9 and TRBJ2-7; TRBD1 matches 7 bases. V gave up 5 bases and J gave up 3 bases; unmatched junction bases: 7. Germline V gives CDR1 SEHNR, CDR2 FQNEAQ (reference sequence). The CDR3 runs to 14 residues. The CDR3 loop reads CASSPGQGVYEQYF. CDR3 bases: TGTGCCAGCAGCCCCGGGCAGGGGGTCTACGAGCAGTACTTC.

This clone was seen only once. The rearrangement joins TRBV29-1 to TRBJ2-3; TRBD1 agrees at 7 bases. The germline CDR1 and CDR2 sequences are SQVTM and ANQGSEA. The CDR3 sequence is 15 residues long. With V trimmed by 6 bases and J by 7 bases, 16 bases remained unmatched. In nucleotides, the CDR3 is TGCAGCGTGTCCCGGCCAGACAGGGATAGGAATACGCAGTATTTT. This translates into CSVSRPDRDRNTQYF.

This chain links TRBV18 with TRBJ2-7, with D unresolved. V was shortened by 3 bases and J by 9 bases, with 15 bases between the two germline ends. CDR1 is KGHSH and CDR2 is LQKENI in the germline V gene. The CDR3 sequence is 13 residues long. CDR3 coding DNA: TGTGCCAGCTCACCCCCCGAGGAACGCGGGCAGTACTTC. Residues: CASSPPEERGQYF.

This chain uses TRBV5-1 with TRBJ2-7; TRBD1 might be the D (5 bases). The CDR3 consists of 14 residues. Germline assignment: CDR1 SGHRS and CDR2 YFSETQ. The V and J ends lost 4 bases and 0 bases respectively, with 11 bases between them. The CDR3 region has the DNA TGCGCCAGCAGCCAACAGGTTTCCTCCTACGAGCAGTACTTC. It translates to CASSQQVSSYEQYF.

This clone was counted a few times. This may arise from a read error, as a much more abundant clone is one base away. This sample includes further DNA sequences coding for the same CDR3. V is TRBV5-1 and J is TRBJ2-2, with 9 bases identical to TRBD1. Germline V gene sequence: CDR1 SGHRS, CDR2 YFSETQ. The CDR3 has 15 amino acids. V was pared by 3 bases and J by 3 bases, with 3 bases of the junction left unmatched. CDR3 coding DNA: TGCGCCAGCAGCTGGGGGGACAGGGACACCGGGGAGCTGTTTTTT. It translates to CASSWGDRDTGELFF. Variable domain in full (rest from reference TRBV5-1 and TRBJ2-2): KAGVTQTPRYLIKTRGQQVTLSCSPISGHRSVSWYQQTPGQGLQFLFEYFSETQRNKGNFPGRFSGRQFSNSRSEMNVSTLELGDSALYLCASSWGDRDTGELFFGEGSRLTVL.

The V call is TRBV29-1, the J call TRBJ2-2; no definite D call. The V gene's germline CDR1 is SQVTM and CDR2 ANQGSEA. V was cut by 5 bases and J by 2 bases, with 9 bases left in between. The length of the CDR3 is 13 residues. CDR3 nucleotide sequence: TGCAGCGTTATCGTAGGAAACACCGGGGAGCTGTTTTTT. Its translation: CSVIVGNTGELFF.

Concerning this clone itself: This sample includes further DNA sequences coding for the same CDR3. This rearrangement joins TRBV28 to TRBJ1-3, with 7 bases that match TRBD1. The CDR3 sequence is 13 residues long. V shed 6 bases, J shed 4 bases, and the junction held 3 bases outside the gene matches. Per the germline V gene, CDR1 is MDHEN and CDR2 is SYDVKM. CDR3: CASSSTGGNTIYF. The CDR3 DNA reads TGTGCCAGCAGCTCGACAGGGGGAAACACCATATATTTT.

The chain employs TRBV27 and TRBJ2-7; TRBD1 agrees at 7 bases. Germline V CDR1 and CDR2: MNHEY, SMNVEV (reference sequence). This CDR3 has 18 amino acids. The V segment lost 2 bases and the J segment 0 bases; nucleotides outside the gene matches: 13. DNA of the CDR3: TGTGCCAGCAGTTTACGAACGCCGGGACAGACGACCTCCTACGAGCAGTACTTC. Its translation: CASSLRTPGQTTSYEQYF.

The chain links TRBV11-3 to TRBJ2-1; D could derive from TRBD1 or TRBD2 (5 bases each). The CDR3 spans 18 residues. Trimming removed 4 bases at V and 0 bases at J, with 19 bases between. CDR1 and CDR2 from the germline V gene are SGHNT and YENEEA. CDR3 nucleotide sequence: TGTGCCAGCAGCTCGGGACGACGGGACGACCTCTCCTACAATGAGCAGTTCTTC. Translated: CASSSGRRDDLSYNEQFF.

This clone showed up just once. CDR3 sequence: CASRRDRGGSNEKLFF. In DNA, the CDR3 is TGTGCCAGCAGGAGGGACAGGGGGGGGTCGAATGAAAAACTGTTTTTT. The chain uses TRBV28 and TRBJ1-4, with 11 positions matching TRBD1. The J segment lost 5 bases and the V segment lost 6 bases, leaving 8 bases of the junction unmatched. The CDR3 sequence is 16 residues long. In germline, CDR1 is MDHEN, CDR2 SYDVKM.

This clone came up once. The chain is built from TRBV18 and TRBJ1-1, with a weak D call TRBD1 (6 bases). Trimming removed 1 base at V and 6 bases at J, with 18 bases between. Per the germline V gene, CDR1 is KGHSH and CDR2 is LQKENI. This CDR3 is 16 amino acids long. The CDR3 DNA reads TGTGCCAGCTCACCACGGGCAGGGGACGGCTGGGCTGAAGCTTTCTTT. Amino acids: CASSPRAGDGWAEAFF.

The CDR3 loop reads CASSLVRGSHNEQFF. CDR3 nucleotide sequence: TGTGCCAGCAGCTTAGTTAGAGGTTCTCACAATGAGCAGTTCTTC. V gene TRBV11-2 combines with J gene TRBJ2-1; D is unresolved. The CDR3 consists of 15 residues. CDR1 SGHAT and CDR2 FQNNGV come from the germline V gene. V lost 1 base, J lost 5 bases, and 12 bases lay in between.

The V and J genes are TRBV2 and TRBJ2-7, with a tentative D call TRBD1 (6 bases). Germline V lookup: CDR1 SNHLY, CDR2 FYNNEI. V was trimmed by 0 bases and J by 9 bases, leaving 15 bases between them. The CDR3 has 14 residues. The DNA for the CDR3 is TGTGCCAGCAGTGAAGCTCGAATCAAGGGGGTGCAGTACTTC. This codes for CASSEARIKGVQYF.

This clone was detected a few times. This sequence joins TRBV30 and TRBJ2-5; D may match TRBD1 or TRBD2 (5 bases each). The better agreement between TRBJ2-7 and the DNA end casts doubt on the J call. This CDR3 region has 14 residues. Germline CDR1 and CDR2: GTSNPN and SVGIG (reference sequence). In DNA form, the CDR3 reads TGTGCCTATTTGCCAGGGAGCAGTCGGTCCGAGCAGTACTTC. As protein: CAYLPGSSRSEQYF.

The gene calls are TRBV27 and TRBJ2-7, with 9 bases that match TRBD1. CDR3 size: 13 residues. Germline V gene data show CDR1 as MNHEY and CDR2 as SMNVEV (reference sequence). The junction had 4 bases not matched to a gene; V was cut back by 5 bases and J by 5 bases. In DNA, the CDR3 is TGTGCCAGCAGTCACAGACAGGGGGACGAGCAGTACTTC. Translation: CASSHRQGDEQYF.

The chain employs TRBV11-2 and TRBJ1-2, with D tentatively TRBD1 (5 bases). V lost 5 bases, J lost 6 bases, and 13 bases lay in between. Germline CDR1 reads SGHAT; CDR2 reads FQNNGV. The CDR3 sequence is 13 residues long. The CDR3 DNA reads as TGTGCCAGCAGCCGAGAGCAGGGCAATGGCTACACCTTC. As protein: CASSREQGNGYTF.